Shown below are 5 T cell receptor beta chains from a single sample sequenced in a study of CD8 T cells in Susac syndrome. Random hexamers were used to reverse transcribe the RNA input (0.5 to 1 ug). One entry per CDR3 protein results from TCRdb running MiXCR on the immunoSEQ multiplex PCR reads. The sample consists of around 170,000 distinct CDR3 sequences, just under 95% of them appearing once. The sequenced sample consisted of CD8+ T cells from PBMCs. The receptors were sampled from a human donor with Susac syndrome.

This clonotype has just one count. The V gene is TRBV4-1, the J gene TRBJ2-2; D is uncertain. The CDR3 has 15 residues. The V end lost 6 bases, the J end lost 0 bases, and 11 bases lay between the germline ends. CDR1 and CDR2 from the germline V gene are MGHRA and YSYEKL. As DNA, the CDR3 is TGCGCCAGCAGACCACAGATTACGAACACCGGGGAGCTGTTTTTT. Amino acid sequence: CASRPQITNTGELFF.

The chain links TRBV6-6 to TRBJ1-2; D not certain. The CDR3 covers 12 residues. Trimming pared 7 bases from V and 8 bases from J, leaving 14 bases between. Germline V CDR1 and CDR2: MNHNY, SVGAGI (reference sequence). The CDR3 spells CASTKDVTGYTF. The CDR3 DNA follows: TGTGCCAGCACCAAGGACGTCACCGGCTACACCTTC.

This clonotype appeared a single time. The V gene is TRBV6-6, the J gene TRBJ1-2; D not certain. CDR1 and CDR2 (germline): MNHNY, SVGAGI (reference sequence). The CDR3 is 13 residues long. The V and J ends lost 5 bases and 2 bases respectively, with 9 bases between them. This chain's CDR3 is CASSRLENYGYTF. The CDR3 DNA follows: TGTGCCAGCAGTCGTCTCGAAAACTATGGCTACACCTTC.

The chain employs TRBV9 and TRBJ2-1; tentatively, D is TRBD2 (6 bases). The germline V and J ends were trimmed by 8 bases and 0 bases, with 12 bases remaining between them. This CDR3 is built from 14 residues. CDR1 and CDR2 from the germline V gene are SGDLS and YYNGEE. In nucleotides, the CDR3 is TGTGCCAGTGAGCGGGTGAGCTCCTACAATGAGCAGTTCTTC. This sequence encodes CASERVSSYNEQFF. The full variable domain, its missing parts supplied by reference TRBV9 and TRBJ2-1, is DSGVTQTPKHLITATGQRVTLRCSPRSGDLSVYWYQQSLDQGLQFLIQYYNGEERAKGNILERFSAQQFPDLHSELNLSSLELGDSALYFCASERVSSYNEQFFGPGTRLTVL.

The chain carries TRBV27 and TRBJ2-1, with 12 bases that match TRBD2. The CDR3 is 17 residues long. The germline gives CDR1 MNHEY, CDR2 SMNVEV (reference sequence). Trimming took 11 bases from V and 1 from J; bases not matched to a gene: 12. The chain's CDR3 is CASAGLAGGPSYNEQFF. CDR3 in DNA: TGTGCCTCAGCAGGCCTAGCGGGGGGGCCGTCCTACAATGAGCAGTTCTTC.